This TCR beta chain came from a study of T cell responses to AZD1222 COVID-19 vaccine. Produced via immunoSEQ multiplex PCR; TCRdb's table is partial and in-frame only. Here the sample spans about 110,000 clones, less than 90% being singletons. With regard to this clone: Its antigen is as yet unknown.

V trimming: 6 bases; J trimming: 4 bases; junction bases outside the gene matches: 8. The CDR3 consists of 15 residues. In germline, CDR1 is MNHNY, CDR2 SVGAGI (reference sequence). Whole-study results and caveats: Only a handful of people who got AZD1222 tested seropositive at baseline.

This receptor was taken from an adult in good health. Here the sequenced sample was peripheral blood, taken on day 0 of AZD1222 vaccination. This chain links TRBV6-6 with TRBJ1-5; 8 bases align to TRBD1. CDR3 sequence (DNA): TGTGCCAGCAGATTCCAGGGACAGGATAATCAGCCCCAGCATTTT. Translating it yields CASRFQGQDNQPQHF.